This TCR beta chain emerged from a study of blood T cell repertoires in COVID-19. This clone was counted only a few times. What the recovered Cohort 3 donors had was two negative PCRs, clearance, or symptom resolution. Sequencing was performed with immunoSEQ multiplex PCR; in TCRdb, only in-frame clones are kept and a portion is missing. The sample lists some 130,000 clones, 86% occurring once. The V and J ends lost 8 bases and 3 bases respectively, with 7 bases between them. This CDR3 comprises 12 residues. Germline CDR1 is SGHAT and CDR2 is FQNNGV. The source of this sequence is a woman aged 50 to 60 who had recovered from COVID-19. V and J are TRBV11-2 and TRBJ2-2, with D possibly matching TRBD1 (5 bases). Material: PBMCs or T cells enriched from blood (not recorded which). The CDR3 DNA sequence: TGTGCCAGCCGACAGCACACCGGGGAGCTGTTTTTT. This sequence encodes CASRQHTGELFF.